Included here is one T cell receptor (beta chain) sequence, with context. Its antigen is as yet unknown. One end of the junction fails to match germline, which may point to a read error. Amplified TCR beta CDR3 regions came from RNA transcripts. The HTBI primer set served for first-round RT-PCR of the TCR CDR3. Each CDR3 protein is one row after TCRdb ran MiXCR on the multiplex PCR reads. Found here are roughly 740,000 distinct CDR3 sequences, roughly 15% of them singletons; the top ten hold roughly 8%. This entry belongs to a study of T cells in Graves' hyperthyroidism and ophthalmopathy. Study-level points and caveats: Peripheral blood also featured most of the thyroid clonotypes expanded above 0.001.

Germline V CDR1 and CDR2: MNHEY, SMNVEV (reference sequence). CDR3 length: 15 amino acids. Subjects aged 18 to 65 presented with newly diagnosed hyperthyroidism of less than 2 months' duration. Exclusion of patients followed from uncontrolled infection, other autoimmune disease, pregnancy or lactation. The chain combines TRBV27 with TRBJ2-2; D tentatively fits TRBD1 or TRBD2 (5 bases each). This receptor was identified in a man between 18 and 35 years old with Graves' hyperthyroidism. The source material was blood. CDR3 DNA sequence: TGTGCCAGGACCCCCCGGACACCTCACACCGGGGAGCTGTCTTTT. Amino acid sequence: CARTPRTPHTGELSF.